The clone carrying this T cell receptor (beta chain) has only a few counts. Antigen unknown. Next came a second PCR, run for about 6 to 12 cycles, which used a sample-barcoded 5' primer along with a J-beta primer mix. Each of the cDNA molecules was tagged by a template-switch adaptor with 12 random nucleotides. Using its own MiXCR run on the 5' RACE reads, TCRdb lists one record per CDR3 protein. Of approximately 1.5 million distinct CDR3 sequences listed, roughly 43% are singletons. The data belong to a study of blood T cells in healthy people across ages. V was trimmed by 2 bases and J by 7 bases, leaving 8 bases between them. The V gene's germline CDR1 is MDHEN and CDR2 SYDVKM. This CDR3 spans 12 amino acids. The study drew donors from healthy Caucasian individuals in Russia aged roughly 6 to 90. Points from the study as a whole: Higher diversity, along with more naive CD4+ cells, distinguished long-lived donors from aged donors.

The J gene is TRBJ1-1, the V gene TRBV28; tentative D call: TRBD1 (6 bases). The source is a woman aged 18-30 years in good health. What was sequenced was blood. CDR3 bases: TGTGCCAGCAGTTTACGAGGGGGTGAAGCTTTCTTT. This codes for CASSLRGGEAFF.